Presented here are 7 T cell receptor beta chains from one specimen sequenced in a study of cytomegalovirus exposure and HLA in healthy donors. Generated by immunoSEQ multiplex PCR, the TCRdb table keeps only in-frame clones and is missing some. The sample has 250,000 to 350,000 clones; over 75% are singletons. The specimen sequenced was PBMCs. These receptors were collected from a woman aged 18 to 35 in good health and CMV-seronegative.

The chain has TRBV15 and TRBJ2-7; 9 bases fit TRBD1. Germline V gene lookup returns CDR1 LNHNV and CDR2 YYDKDF (reference sequence). This CDR3 comprises 15 residues. V dropped 1 base and J dropped 6; count of bases not matched to a gene: 7. The CDR3 region has the DNA TGTGCCACCAGCAGAGTCCCACAGGGGGCAAGCGAGCAGTACTTC. The encoded protein is CATSRVPQGASEQYF.

The rearrangement links TRBV28 to TRBJ1-2, with D tentatively TRBD1 (6 bases). Trimming removed 4 bases at V and 8 bases at J, with 14 bases between. Germline CDR1 is MDHEN and CDR2 is SYDVKM. The CDR3 spans 13 residues. CDR3 loop: CASSSYRVSGYTF. CDR3 sequence (DNA): TGTGCCAGCAGTTCGTACAGGGTCAGCGGCTACACCTTC.

The chain is built from TRBV5-4 and TRBJ2-7, with D perhaps matching TRBD2 (6 bases). This CDR3 has 14 residues. V lost 0 bases and J 4 bases, leaving 11 bases between the germline ends. Germline CDR1 SGHNT, CDR2 YYREEE (reference sequence). This CDR3 reads CASSLEISGYEQYF. Written as DNA, the CDR3 is TGTGCCAGCAGCTTGGAAATTAGCGGTTACGAGCAGTACTTC. Full variable domain (remainder filled in from reference TRBV5-4 and TRBJ2-7): ETGVTQSPTHLIKTRGQQVTLRCSSQSGHNTVSWYQQALGQGPQFIFQYYREEENGRGNFPPRFSGLQFPNYSSELNVNALELDDSALYLCASSLEISGYEQYFGPGTRLTVT.

The rearrangement joins TRBV11-2 to TRBJ2-1; TRBD2 might be the D (6 bases). The CDR3 sequence is 17 residues long. Trimming removed 0 bases from V and 8 bases from J, with 20 bases in between. CDR1 and CDR2 from the germline V gene are SGHAT and FQNNGV. The DNA for the CDR3 is TGTGCCAGCAGCTTAGATCCCCAGGGAGGATTGAAGGATGAGCAGTTCTTC. It yields the protein CASSLDPQGGLKDEQFF.

The sample holds many counts of this clone. The chain recombines TRBV6-1 with TRBJ2-7; a possible D gene is TRBD1 (6 bases). The V end lost 4 bases, the J end lost 2 bases, and 18 bases lay between the germline ends. The V gene's germline CDR1 is MNHNS and CDR2 SASEGT. The CDR3 is 16 amino acids. This CDR3 reads CASSATPQGSAYEQYF. The CDR3 region has the DNA TGTGCCAGCAGTGCGACGCCTCAGGGGAGCGCCTACGAGCAGTACTTC.

This clone was observed a single time. The chain joins TRBV15 to TRBJ2-1; 15 bases match TRBD2. The CDR3 extends over 16 amino acids. CDR1 and CDR2 from the germline V gene are LNHNV and YYDKDF (reference sequence). V lost 4 bases, J lost 4 bases, and 2 bases stayed unmatched. Here the CDR3 reads CATSKGLAGGYNEQFF. The CDR3 region has the DNA TGTGCCACCAGCAAAGGACTAGCGGGAGGGTACAATGAGCAGTTCTTC.

The chain employs TRBV13 and TRBJ2-7, with a tentative D call TRBD2 (5 bases). Germline V lookup: CDR1 PRHDT, CDR2 FYEKMQ (reference sequence). The CDR3 covers 14 residues. Trimming shortened V by 5 bases and J by 5 bases, and 16 bases separated the two germline ends. The CDR3 DNA sequence: TGTGCCAGCAGCCCCGAGCGAGGGTGGGACGAGCAGTACTTC. Translated, it gives CASSPERGWDEQYF.